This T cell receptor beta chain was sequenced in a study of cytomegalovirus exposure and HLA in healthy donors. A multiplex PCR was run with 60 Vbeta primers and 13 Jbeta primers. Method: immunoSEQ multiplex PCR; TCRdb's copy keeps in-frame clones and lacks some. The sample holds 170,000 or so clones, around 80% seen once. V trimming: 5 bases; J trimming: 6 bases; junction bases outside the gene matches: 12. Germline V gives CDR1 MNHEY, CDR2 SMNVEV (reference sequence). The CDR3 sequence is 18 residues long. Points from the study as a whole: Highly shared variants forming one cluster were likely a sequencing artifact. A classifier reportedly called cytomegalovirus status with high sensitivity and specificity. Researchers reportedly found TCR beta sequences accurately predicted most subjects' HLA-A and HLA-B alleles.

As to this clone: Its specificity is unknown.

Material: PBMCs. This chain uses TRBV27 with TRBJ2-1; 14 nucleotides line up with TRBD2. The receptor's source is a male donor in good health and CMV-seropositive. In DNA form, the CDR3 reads TGTGCCAGCAGTCGAAAGGGACTAGCGGGAGTGGAGGGCAATGAGCAGTTCTTC. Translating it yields CASSRKGLAGVEGNEQFF.